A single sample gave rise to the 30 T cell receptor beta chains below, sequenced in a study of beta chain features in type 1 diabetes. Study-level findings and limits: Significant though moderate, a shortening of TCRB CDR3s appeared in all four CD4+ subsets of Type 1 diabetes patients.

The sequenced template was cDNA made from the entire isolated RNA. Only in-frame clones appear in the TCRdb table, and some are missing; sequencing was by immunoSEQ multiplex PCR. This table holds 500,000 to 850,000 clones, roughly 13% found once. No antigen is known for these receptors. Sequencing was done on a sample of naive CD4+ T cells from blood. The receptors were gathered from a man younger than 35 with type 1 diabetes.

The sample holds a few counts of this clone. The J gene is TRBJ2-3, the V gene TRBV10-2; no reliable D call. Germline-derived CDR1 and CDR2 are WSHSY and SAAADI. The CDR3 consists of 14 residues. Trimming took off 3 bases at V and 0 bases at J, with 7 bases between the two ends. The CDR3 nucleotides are TGCGCCAGCAGTGACTCGTCAAGCACAGATACGCAGTATTTT. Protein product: CASSDSSSTDTQYF.

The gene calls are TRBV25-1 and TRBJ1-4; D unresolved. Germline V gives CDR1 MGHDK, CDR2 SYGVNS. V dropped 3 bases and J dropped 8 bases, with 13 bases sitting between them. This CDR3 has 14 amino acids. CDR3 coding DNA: TGTGCCAGCAGTGATGTCCAAGGCCGGGAAAAACTGTTTTTT. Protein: CASSDVQGREKLFF.

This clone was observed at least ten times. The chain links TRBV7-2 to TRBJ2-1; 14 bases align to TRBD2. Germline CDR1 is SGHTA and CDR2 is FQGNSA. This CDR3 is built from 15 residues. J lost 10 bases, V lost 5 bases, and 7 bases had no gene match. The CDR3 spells CASSQGLAGAREQFF. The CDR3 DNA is TGTGCCAGCAGCCAGGGACTAGCGGGAGCCAGAGAGCAGTTCTTC.

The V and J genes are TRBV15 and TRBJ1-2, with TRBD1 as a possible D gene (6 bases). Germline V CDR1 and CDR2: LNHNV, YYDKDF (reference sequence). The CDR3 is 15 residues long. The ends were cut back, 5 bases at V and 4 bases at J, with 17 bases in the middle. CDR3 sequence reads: CATSPQEGGLYGYTF. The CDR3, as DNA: TGTGCCACCAGCCCTCAGGAGGGGGGACTCTATGGCTACACCTTC.

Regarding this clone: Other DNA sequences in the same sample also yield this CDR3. The CDR3 here is CASSRDRGNEQFF. CDR3 DNA: TGTGCCAGCAGCCGGGACAGGGGAAATGAGCAGTTCTTC. The rearrangement links TRBV14 to TRBJ2-1, with 10 bases identical to TRBD1. With V trimmed by 4 bases and J by 7 bases, 1 base remained unmatched. The germline V gene encodes CDR1 SGHDN and CDR2 FVKESK. The CDR3 covers 13 residues.

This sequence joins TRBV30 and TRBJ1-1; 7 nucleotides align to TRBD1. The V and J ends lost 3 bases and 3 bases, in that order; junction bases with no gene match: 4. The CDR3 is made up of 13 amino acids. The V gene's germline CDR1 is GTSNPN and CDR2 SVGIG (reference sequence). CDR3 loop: CAWRAGTDTEAFF. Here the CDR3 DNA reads TGTGCCTGGAGGGCGGGGACAGACACTGAAGCTTTCTTT.

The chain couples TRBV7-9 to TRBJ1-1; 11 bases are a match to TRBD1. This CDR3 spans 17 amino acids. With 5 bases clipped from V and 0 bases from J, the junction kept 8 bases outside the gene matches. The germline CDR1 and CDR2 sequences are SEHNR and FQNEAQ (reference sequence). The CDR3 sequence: CASSPGTGGVMNTEAFF. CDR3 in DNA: TGTGCCAGCAGCCCGGGGACAGGGGGAGTTATGAACACTGAAGCTTTCTTT.

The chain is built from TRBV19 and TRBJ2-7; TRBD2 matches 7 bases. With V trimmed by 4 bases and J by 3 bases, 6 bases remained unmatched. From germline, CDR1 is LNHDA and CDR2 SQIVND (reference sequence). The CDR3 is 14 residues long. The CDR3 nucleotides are TGTGCCAGTAGTAAGAACGGCGGGGGCTACGAGCAGTACTTC. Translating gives CASSKNGGGYEQYF.

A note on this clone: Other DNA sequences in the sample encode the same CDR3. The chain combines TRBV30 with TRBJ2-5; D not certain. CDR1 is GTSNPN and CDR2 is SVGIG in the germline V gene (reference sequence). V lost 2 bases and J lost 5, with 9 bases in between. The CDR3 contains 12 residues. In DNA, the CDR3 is TGTGCCTGGAGTCGTGGTGCGGAGACCCAGTACTTC. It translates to CAWSRGAETQYF.

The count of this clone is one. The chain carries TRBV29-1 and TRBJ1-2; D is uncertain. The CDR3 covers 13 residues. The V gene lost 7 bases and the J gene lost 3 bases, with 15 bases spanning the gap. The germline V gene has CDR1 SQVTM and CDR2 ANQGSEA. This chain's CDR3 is CSAALSLDYGYTF. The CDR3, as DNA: TGCAGCGCTGCCCTCAGCCTTGACTATGGCTACACCTTC.

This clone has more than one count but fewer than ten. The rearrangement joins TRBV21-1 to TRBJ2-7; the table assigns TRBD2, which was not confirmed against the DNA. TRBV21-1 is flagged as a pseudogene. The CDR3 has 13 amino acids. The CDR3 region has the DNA TGTGCCAGCAGCAACCCTAGCGGGTGGGAGCAGTACTTC. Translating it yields CASSNPSGWEQYF.

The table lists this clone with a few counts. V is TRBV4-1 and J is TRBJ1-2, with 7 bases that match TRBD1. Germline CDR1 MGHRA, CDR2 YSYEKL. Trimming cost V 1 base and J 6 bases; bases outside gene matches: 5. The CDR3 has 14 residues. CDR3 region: CASSQVAGGDGYTF. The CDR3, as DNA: TGCGCCAGCAGCCAAGTGGCAGGGGGAGATGGCTACACCTTC.

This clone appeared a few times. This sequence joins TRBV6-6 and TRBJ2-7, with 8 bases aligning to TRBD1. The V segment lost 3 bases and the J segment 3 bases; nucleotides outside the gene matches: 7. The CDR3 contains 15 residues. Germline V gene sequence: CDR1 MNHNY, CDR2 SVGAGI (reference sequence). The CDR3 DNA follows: TGTGCCAGCAGTTATCAGGCCGGGACAGGCTACGAGCAGTACTTC. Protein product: CASSYQAGTGYEQYF.

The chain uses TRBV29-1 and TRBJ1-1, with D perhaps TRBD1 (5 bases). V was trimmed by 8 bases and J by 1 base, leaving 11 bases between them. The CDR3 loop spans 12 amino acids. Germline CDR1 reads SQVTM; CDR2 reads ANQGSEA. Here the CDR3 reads CSSRDGNTEAFF. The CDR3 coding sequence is TGCAGCTCCCGGGACGGGAACACTGAAGCTTTCTTT. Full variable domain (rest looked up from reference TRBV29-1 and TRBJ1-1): SAVISQKPSRDICQRGTSLTIQCQVDSQVTMMFWYRQQPGQSLTLIATANQGSEATYESGFVIDKFPISRPNLTFSTLTVSNMSPEDSSIYLCSSRDGNTEAFFGQGTRLTVV.

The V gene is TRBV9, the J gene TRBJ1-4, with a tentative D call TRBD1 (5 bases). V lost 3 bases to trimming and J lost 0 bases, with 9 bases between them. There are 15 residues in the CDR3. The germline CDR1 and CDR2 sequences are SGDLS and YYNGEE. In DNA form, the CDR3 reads TGTGCCAGCAGCGCCCAGGGTGCAACTAATGAAAAACTGTTTTTT. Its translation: CASSAQGATNEKLFF.

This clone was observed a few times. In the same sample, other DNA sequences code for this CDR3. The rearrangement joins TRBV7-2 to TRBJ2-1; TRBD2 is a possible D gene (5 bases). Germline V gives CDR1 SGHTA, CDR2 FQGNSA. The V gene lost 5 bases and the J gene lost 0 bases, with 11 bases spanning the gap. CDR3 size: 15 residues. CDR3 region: CASSRGPSSYNEQFF. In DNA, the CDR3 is TGTGCCAGCAGCCGCGGGCCTAGCTCCTACAATGAGCAGTTCTTC.

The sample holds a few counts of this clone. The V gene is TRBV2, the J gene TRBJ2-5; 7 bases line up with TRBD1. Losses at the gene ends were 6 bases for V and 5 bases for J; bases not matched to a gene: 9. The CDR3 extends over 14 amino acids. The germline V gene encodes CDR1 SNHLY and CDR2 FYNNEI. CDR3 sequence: CASSDRTGRETQYF. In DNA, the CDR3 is TGTGCCAGCAGCGACCGGACAGGTCGCGAGACCCAGTACTTC. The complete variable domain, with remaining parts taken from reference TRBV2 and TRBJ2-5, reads EPEVTQTPSHQVTQMGQEVILRCVPISNHLYFYWYRQILGQKVEFLVSFYNNEISEKSEIFDDQFSVERPDGSNFTLKIRSTKLEDSAMYFCASSDRTGRETQYFGPGTRLLVL.

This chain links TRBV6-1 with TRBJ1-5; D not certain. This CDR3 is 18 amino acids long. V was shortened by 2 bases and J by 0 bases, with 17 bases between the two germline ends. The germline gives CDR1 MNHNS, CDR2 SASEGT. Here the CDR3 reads CASSEIRTVKNSNQPQHF. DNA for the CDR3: TGTGCCAGCAGTGAAATTCGGACGGTCAAAAATAGCAATCAGCCCCAGCATTTT.

CDR3 in amino acids: CASSQGVDTQYF. CDR3 coding DNA: TGTGCCAGTAGTCAGGGGGTTGATACGCAGTATTTT. The chain combines TRBV19 with TRBJ2-3; TRBD1 matches at 7 bases. V shed 5 bases and J 6 bases; nucleotides not matched to a gene: 2. Looked up from germline, CDR1 is LNHDA and CDR2 is SQIVND (reference sequence). The CDR3 contains 12 residues.

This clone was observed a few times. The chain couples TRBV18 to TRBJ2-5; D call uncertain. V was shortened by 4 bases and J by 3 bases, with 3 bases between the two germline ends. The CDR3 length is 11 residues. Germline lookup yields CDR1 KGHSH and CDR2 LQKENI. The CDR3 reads CASSLKETQYF. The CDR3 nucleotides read TGTGCCAGCTCACTGAAAGAGACCCAGTACTTC.

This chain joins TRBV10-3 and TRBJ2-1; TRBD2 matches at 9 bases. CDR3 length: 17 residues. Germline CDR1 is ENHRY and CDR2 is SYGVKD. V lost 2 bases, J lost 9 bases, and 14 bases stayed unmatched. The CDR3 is CAISEMPMLSGGGEQFF. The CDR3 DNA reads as TGTGCCATCAGTGAGATGCCTATGCTTAGCGGGGGAGGTGAGCAGTTCTTC.

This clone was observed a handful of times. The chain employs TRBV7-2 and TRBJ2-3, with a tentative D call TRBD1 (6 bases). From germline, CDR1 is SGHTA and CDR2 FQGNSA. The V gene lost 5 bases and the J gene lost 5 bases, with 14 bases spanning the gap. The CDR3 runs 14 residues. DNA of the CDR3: TGTGCCAGCAGCGGGCAGGGGCAGGGAGATACGCAGTATTTT. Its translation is CASSGQGQGDTQYF.

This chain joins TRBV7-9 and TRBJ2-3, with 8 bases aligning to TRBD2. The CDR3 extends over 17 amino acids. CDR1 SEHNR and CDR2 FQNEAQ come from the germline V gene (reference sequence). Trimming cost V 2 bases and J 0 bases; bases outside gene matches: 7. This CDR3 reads CASSLPLGRVSTDTQYF. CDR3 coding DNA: TGTGCCAGCAGCTTACCTCTCGGGAGGGTCAGCACAGATACGCAGTATTTT.

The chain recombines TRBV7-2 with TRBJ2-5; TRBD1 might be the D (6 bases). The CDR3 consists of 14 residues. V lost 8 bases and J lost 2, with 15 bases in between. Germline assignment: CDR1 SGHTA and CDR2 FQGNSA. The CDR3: CASASGQMQETQYF. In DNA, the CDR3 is TGTGCCAGCGCTTCAGGACAGATGCAAGAGACCCAGTACTTC.

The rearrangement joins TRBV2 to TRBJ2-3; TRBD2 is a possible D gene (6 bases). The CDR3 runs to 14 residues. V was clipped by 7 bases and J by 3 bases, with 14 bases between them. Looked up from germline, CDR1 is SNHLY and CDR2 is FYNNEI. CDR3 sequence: CASKLTRGTDTQYF. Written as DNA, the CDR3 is TGTGCCAGCAAATTGACTAGGGGTACAGATACGCAGTATTTT.

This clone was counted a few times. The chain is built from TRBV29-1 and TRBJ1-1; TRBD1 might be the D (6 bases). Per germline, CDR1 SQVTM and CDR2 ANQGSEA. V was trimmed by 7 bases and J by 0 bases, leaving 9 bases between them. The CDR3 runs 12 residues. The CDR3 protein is CSGQVMNTEAFF. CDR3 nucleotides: TGCAGCGGACAGGTAATGAACACTGAAGCTTTCTTT.

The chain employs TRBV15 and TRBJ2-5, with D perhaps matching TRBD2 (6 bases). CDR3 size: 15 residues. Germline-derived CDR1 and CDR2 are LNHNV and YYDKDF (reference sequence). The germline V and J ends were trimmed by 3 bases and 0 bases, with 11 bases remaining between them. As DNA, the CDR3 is TGTGCCACCAGCAGGTTTAGCGGATACCAAGAGACCCAGTACTTC. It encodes CATSRFSGYQETQYF. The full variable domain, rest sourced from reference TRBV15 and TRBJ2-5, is DAMVIQNPRYQVTQFGKPVTLSCSQTLNHNVMYWYQQKSSQAPKLLFHYYDKDFNNEADTPDNFQSRRPNTSFCFLDIRSPGLGDTAMYLCATSRFSGYQETQYFGPGTRLLVL.

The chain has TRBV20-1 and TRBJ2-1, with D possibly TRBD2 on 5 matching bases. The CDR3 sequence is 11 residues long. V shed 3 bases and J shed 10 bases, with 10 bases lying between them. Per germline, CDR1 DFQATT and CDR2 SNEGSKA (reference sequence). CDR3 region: CSASLGREQFF. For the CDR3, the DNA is TGCAGTGCTAGTTTGGGGAGAGAGCAGTTCTTC.

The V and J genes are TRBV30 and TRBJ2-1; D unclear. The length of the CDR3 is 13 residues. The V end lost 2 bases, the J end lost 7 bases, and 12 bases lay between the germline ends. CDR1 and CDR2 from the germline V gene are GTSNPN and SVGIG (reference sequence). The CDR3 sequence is CAWSSARRNEQFF. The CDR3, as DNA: TGTGCCTGGAGTTCGGCAAGGCGGAATGAGCAGTTCTTC.

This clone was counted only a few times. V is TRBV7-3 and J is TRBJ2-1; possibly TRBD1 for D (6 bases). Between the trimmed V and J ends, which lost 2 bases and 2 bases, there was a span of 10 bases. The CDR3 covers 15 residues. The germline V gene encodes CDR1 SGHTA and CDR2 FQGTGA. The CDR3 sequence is CASSLDTGTYNEQFF. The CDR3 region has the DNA TGTGCCAGCAGCTTAGATACAGGGACCTACAATGAGCAGTTCTTC.